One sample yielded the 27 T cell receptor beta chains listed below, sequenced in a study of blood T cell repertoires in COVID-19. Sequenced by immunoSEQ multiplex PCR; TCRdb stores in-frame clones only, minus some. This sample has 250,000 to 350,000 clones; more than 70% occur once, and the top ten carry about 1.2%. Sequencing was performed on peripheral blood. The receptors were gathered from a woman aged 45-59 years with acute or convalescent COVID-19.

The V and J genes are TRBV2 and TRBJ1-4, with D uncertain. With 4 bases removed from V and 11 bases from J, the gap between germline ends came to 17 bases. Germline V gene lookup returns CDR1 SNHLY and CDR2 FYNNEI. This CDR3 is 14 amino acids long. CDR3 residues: CASSVQEGTLKLFF. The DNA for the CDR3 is TGTGCCAGCAGTGTGCAGGAGGGCACTCTGAAACTGTTTTTT.

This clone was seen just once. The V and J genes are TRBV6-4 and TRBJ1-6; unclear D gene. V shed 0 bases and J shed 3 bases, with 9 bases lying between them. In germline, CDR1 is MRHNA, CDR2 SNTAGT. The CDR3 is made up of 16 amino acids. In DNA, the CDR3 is TGTGCCAGCAGTGACTCGGCGGAGATCTATAATTCACCCCTCCACTTT. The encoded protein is CASSDSAEIYNSPLHF.

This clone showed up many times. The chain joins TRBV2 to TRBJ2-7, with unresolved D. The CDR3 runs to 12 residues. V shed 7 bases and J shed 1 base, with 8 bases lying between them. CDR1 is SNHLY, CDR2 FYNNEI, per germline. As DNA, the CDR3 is TGTGCCAGCAAGCCGAGGTCCTACGAGCAGTACTTC. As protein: CASKPRSYEQYF.

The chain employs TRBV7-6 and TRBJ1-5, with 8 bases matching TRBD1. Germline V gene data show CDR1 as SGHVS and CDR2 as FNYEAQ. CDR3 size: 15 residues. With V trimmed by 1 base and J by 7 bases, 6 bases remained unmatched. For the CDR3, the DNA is TGTGCCAGCAGCTTAGAGACAGGGGCCTCCCAGCCCCAGCATTTT. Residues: CASSLETGASQPQHF.

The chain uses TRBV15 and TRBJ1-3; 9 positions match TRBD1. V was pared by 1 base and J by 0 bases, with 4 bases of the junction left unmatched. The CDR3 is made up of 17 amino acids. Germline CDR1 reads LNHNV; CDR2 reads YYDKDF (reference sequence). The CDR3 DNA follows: TGTGCCACCAGCAGAGGGGACAGGGTCAGCTCTGGAAACACCATATATTTT. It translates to CATSRGDRVSSGNTIYF.

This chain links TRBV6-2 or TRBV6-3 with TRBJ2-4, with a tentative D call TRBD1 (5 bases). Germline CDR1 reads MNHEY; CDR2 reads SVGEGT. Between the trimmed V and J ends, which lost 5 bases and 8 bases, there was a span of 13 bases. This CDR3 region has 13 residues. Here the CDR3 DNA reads TGTGCCAGCAGTCAGGGTTTTTCTGACATTCAGTACTTC. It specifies CASSQGFSDIQYF.

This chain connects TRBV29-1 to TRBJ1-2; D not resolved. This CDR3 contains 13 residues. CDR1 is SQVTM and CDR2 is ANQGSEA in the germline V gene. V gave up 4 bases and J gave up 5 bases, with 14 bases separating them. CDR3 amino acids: CSVVWTGNYGYTF. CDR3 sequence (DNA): TGCAGCGTTGTTTGGACGGGGAATTATGGCTACACCTTC.

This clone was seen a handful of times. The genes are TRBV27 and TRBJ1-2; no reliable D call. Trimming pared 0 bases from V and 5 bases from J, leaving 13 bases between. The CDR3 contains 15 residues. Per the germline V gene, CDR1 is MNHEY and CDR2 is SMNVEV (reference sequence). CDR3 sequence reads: CASSLSWAEPYGYTF. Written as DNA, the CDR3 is TGTGCCAGCAGTTTATCGTGGGCAGAACCGTATGGCTACACCTTC.

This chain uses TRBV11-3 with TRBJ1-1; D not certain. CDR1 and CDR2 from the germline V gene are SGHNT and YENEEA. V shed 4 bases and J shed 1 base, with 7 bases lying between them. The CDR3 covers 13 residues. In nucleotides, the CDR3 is TGTGCCAGCAGCTGGGCTGAGAACACTGAAGCTTTCTTT. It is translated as CASSWAENTEAFF.

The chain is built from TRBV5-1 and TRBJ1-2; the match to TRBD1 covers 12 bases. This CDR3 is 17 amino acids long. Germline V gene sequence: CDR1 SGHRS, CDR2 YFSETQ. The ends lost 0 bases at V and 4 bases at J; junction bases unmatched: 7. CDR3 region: CASSLAGGQGARYGYTF. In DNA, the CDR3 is TGCGCCAGCAGCTTGGCCGGGGGACAGGGGGCGCGCTATGGCTACACCTTC.

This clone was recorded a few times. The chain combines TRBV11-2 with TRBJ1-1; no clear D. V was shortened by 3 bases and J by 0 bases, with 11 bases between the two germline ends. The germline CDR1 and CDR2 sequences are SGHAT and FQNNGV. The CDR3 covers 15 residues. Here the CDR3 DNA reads TGTGCCAGCAGCTTTCGAAGATGGCTGAACACTGAAGCTTTCTTT. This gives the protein CASSFRRWLNTEAFF.

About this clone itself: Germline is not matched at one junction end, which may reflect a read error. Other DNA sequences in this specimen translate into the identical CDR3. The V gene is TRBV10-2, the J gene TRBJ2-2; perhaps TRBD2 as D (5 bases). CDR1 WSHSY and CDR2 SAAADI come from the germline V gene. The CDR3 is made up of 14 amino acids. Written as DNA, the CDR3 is TGCGCCAGTAGTGAGGGCGGAAGCACCGGGGAGCTGTTTTTT. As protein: CASSEGGSTGELFF.

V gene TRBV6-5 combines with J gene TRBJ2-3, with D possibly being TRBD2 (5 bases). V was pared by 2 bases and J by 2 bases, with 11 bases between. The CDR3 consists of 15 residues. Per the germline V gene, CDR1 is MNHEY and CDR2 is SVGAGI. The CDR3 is CASSYASRTTDTQYF. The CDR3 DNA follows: TGTGCCAGCAGTTACGCTAGCCGGACCACAGATACGCAGTATTTT.

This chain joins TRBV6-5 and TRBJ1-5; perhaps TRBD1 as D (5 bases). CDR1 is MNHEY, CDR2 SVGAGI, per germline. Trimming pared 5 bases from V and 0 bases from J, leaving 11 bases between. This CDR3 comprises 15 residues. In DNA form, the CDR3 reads TGTGCCAGCAGTAATGACAGATATAGCAATCAGCCCCAGCATTTT. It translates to CASSNDRYSNQPQHF.

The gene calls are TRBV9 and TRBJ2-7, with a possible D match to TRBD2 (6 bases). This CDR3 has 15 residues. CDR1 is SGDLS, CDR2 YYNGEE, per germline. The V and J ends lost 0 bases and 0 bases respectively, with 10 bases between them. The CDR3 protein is CASSVAPSASYEQYF. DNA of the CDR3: TGTGCCAGCAGCGTAGCCCCTAGCGCCTCCTACGAGCAGTACTTC.

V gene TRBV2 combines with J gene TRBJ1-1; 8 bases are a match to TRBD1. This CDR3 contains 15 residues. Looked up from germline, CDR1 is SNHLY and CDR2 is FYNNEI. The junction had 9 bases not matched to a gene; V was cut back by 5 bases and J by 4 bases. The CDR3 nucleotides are TGTGCCAGCAGTTTACCGGACAGGGAAGTCACTGAAGCTTTCTTT. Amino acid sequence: CASSLPDREVTEAFF.

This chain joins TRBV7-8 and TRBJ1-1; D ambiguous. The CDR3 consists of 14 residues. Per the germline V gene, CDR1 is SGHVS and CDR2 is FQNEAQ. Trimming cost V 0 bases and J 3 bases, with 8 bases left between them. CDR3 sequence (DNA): TGTGCCAGCAGCTTAGCACGGGTGGACACTGAAGCTTTCTTT. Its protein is CASSLARVDTEAFF.

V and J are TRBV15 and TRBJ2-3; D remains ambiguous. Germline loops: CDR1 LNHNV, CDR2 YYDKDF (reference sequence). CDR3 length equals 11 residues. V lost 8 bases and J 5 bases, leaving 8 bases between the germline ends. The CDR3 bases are TGTGCCACCGGGCTCCGAGATACGCAGTATTTT. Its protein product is CATGLRDTQYF. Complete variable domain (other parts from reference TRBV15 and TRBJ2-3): DAMVIQNPRYQVTQFGKPVTLSCSQTLNHNVMYWYQQKSSQAPKLLFHYYDKDFNNEADTPDNFQSRRPNTSFCFLDIRSPGLGDTAMYLCATGLRDTQYFGPGTRLTVL.

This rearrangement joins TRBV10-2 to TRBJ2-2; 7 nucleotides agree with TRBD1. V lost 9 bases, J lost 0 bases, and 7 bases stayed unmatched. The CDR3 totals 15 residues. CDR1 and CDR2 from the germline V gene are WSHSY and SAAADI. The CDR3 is CASGRQGANTGELFF. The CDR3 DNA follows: TGCGCCAGTGGAAGACAGGGAGCGAACACCGGGGAGCTGTTTTTT.

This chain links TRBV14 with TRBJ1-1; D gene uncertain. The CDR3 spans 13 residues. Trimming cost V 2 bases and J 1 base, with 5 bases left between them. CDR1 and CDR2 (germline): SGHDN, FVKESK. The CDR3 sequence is CASSQNGNTEAFF. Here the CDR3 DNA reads TGTGCCAGCAGCCAAAACGGGAACACTGAAGCTTTCTTT.

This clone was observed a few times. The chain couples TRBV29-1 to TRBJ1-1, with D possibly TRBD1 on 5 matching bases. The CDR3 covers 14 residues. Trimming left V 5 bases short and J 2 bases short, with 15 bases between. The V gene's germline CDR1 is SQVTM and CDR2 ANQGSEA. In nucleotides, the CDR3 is TGCAGCGTTAAGGGGATTATTACCAACACTGAAGCTTTCTTT. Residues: CSVKGIITNTEAFF.

The CDR3, as DNA: TGTGCCAGCAGTTTGAGGTTTAGCGGGAGATACTACAATGAGCAGTTCTTC. It encodes CASSLRFSGRYYNEQFF. The rearrangement links TRBV6-2 or TRBV6-3 to TRBJ2-1, with 9 nucleotides matching TRBD2. V shed 4 bases, J shed 3 bases, and the junction held 10 bases outside the gene matches. CDR3 length equals 17 residues. CDR1 MNHEY and CDR2 SVGEGT come from the germline V gene.

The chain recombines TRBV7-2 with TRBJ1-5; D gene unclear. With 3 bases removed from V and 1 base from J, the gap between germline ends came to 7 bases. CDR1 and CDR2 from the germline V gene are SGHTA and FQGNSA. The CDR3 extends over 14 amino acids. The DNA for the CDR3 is TGTGCCAGCAGCTTTCTGCGGAGCAATCAGCCCCAGCATTTT. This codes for CASSFLRSNQPQHF. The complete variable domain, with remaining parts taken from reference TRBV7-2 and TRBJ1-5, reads GAGVSQSPSNKVTEKGKDVELRCDPISGHTALYWYRQSLGQGLEFLIYFQGNSAPDKSGLPSDRFSAERTGGSVSTLTIQRTQQEDSAVYLCASSFLRSNQPQHFGDGTRLSIL.

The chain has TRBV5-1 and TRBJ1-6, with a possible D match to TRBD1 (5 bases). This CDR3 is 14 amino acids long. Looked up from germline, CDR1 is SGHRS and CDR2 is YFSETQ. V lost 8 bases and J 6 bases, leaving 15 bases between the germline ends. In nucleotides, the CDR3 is TGCGCCAGTCGCCCGGGGGGTACTAATTCACCCCTCCACTTT. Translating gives CASRPGGTNSPLHF.

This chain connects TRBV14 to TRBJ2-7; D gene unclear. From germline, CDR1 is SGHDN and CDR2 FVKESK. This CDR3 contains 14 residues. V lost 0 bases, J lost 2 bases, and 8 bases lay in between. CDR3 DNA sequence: TGTGCCAGCAGCCAAGATGGAACAGCCTACGAGCAGTACTTC. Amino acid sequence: CASSQDGTAYEQYF.

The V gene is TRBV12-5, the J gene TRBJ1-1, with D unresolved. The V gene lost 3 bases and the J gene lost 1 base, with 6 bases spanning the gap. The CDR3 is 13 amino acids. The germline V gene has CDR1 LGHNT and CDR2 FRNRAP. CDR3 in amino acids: CASGLQWNTEAFF. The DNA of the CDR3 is TGTGCTAGTGGTTTACAGTGGAACACTGAAGCTTTCTTT.

This CDR3 is CASSLTAGLGQPQHF. CDR3 DNA sequence: TGTGCCAGCAGTTTAACGGCAGGGCTTGGTCAGCCCCAGCATTTT. This sequence joins TRBV28 and TRBJ1-5, with D possibly being TRBD1 (5 bases). The length of the CDR3 is 15 residues. V lost 2 bases to trimming and J lost 6 bases, with 14 bases between them. The germline V gene has CDR1 MDHEN and CDR2 SYDVKM.